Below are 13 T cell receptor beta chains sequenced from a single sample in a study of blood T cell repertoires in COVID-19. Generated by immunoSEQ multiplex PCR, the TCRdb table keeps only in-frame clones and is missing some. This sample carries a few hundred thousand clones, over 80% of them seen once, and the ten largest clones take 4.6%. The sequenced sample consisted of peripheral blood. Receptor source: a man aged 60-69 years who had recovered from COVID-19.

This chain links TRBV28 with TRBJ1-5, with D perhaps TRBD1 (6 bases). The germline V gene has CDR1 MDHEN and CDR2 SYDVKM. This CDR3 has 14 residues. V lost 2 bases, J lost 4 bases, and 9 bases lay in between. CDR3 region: CASSLIRGNQPQHF. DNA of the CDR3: TGTGCCAGCAGTTTAATAAGGGGGAATCAGCCCCAGCATTTT.

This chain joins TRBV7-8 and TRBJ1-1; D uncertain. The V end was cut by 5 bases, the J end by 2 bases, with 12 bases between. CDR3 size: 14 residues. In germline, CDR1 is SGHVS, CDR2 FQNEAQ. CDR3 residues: CASSPVGKNTEAFF. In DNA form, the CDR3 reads TGTGCCAGCAGCCCGGTGGGCAAAAACACTGAAGCTTTCTTT.

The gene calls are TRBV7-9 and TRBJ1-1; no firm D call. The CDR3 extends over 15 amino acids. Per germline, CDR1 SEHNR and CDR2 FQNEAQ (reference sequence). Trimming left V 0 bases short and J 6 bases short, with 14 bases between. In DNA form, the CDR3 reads TGTGCCAGCAGCTTAGCGGCTCGGGGTGGGTCTGAAGCTTTCTTT. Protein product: CASSLAARGGSEAFF.

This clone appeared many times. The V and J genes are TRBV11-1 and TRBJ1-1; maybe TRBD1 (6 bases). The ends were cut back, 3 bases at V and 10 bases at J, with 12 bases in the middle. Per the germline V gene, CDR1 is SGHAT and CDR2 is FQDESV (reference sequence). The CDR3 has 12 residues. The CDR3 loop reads CASSFSPGVAFF. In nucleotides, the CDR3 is TGTGCCAGCAGCTTCTCACCAGGGGTAGCTTTCTTT.

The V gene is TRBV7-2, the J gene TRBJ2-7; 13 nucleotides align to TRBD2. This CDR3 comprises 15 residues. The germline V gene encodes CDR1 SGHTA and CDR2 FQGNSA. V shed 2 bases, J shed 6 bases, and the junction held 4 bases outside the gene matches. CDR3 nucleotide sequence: TGTGCCAGCAGCTTAACCGGGACTAGCGGGGCCGAGCAGTACTTC. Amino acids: CASSLTGTSGAEQYF. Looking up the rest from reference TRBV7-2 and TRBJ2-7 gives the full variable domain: GAGVSQSPSNKVTEKGKDVELRCDPISGHTALYWYRQSLGQGLEFLIYFQGNSAPDKSGLPSDRFSAERTGGSVSTLTIQRTQQEDSAVYLCASSLTGTSGAEQYFGPGTRLTVT.

The DNA for the CDR3 is TGTGCCAGCAGTGGCCAGACTAGCGGGATTATGTATGAGCAGTTCTTC. Residues: CASSGQTSGIMYEQFF. This chain joins TRBV2 and TRBJ2-1; TRBD2 matches at 11 bases. V was clipped by 4 bases and J by 8 bases; unmatched bases: 10. Germline V gene data show CDR1 as SNHLY and CDR2 as FYNNEI. This CDR3 comprises 16 residues.

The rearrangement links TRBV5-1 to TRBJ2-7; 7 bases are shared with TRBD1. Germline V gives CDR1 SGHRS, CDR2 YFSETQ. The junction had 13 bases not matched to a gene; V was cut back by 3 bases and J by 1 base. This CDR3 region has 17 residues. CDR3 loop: CASSSGTGQLLSYEQYF. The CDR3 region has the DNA TGCGCCAGCAGCTCGGGGACGGGACAGCTGCTTTCCTACGAGCAGTACTTC.

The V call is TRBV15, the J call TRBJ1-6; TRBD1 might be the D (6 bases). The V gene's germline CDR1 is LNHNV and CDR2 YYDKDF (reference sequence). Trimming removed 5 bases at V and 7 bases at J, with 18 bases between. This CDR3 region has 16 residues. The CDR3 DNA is TGTGCCACCAGCCGTCGACCCGGGACAAAGAATTCACCCCTCCACTTT. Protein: CATSRRPGTKNSPLHF.

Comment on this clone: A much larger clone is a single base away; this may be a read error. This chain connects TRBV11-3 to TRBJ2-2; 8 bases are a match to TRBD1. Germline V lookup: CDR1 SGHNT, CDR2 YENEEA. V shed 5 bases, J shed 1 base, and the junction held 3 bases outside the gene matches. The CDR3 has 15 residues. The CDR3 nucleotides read TGTGCCAGCAGCCCCGGGACAGGGAACACCGGGGAGCTGTTTTTT. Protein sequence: CASSPGTGNTGELFF. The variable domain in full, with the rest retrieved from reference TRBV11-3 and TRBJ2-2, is EAGVVQSPRYKIIEKKQPVAFWCNPISGHNTLYWYLQNLGQGPELLIRYENEEAVDDSQLPKDRFSAERLKGVDSTLKIQPAELGDSAVYLCASSPGTGNTGELFFGEGSRLTVL.

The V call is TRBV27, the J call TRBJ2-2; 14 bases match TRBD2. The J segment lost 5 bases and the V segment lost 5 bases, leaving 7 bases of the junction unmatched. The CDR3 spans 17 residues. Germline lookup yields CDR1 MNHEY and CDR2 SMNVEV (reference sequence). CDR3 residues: CASSLPGLAGDTGELFF. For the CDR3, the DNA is TGTGCCAGCAGTCTACCGGGACTAGCGGGGGATACCGGGGAGCTGTTTTTT.

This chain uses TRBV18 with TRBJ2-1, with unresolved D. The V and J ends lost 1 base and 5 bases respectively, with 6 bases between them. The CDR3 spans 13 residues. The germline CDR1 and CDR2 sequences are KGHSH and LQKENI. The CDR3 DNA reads TGTGCCAGCTCACCACGGCAAGACAATGAGCAGTTCTTC. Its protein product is CASSPRQDNEQFF.

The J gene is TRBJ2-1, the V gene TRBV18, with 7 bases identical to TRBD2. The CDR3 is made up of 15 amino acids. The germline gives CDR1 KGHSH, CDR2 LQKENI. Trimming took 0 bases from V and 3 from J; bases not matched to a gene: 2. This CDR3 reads CASSPPASGYNEQFF. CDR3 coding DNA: TGTGCCAGCTCACCACCGGCTAGCGGCTACAATGAGCAGTTCTTC. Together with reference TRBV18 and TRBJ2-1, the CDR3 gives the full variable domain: NAGVMQNPRHLVRRRGQEARLRCSPMKGHSHVYWYRQLPEEGLKFMVYLQKENIIDESGMPKERFSAEFPKEGPSILRIQQVVRGDSAAYFCASSPPASGYNEQFFGPGTRLTVL.

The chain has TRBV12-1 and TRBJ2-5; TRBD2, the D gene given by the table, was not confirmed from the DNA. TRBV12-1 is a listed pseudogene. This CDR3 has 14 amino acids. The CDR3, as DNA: TGTGCCAGCAGCGTGAGGGGGGGGCGAGAGACCCAGTACTTC. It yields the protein CASSVRGGRETQYF.